Listed below are T cell receptor beta chains from one sample, sequenced in a study of radiotherapy plus CTLA-4 blockade in lung cancer. Sequencing used immunoSEQ multiplex PCR; TCRdb keeps in-frame clones, though not all of them. The data hold tens of thousands of clones, with around three quarters observed a single time. Specimen: peripheral blood, collected from a patient treated with radiotherapy plus ipilimumab. The receptor source for this set is a human donor with non-small cell lung cancer that progressed on radiotherapy plus ipilimumab. Both conserved end residues are part of each CDR3. A D gene is named only where the DNA matches it firmly. The listing skips clone size in some rows; elsewhere it reads once, few, many or a size class.

size	V	D	J	length	DNA	CDR3
NA	TRBV18	TRBD2	TRBJ2-1	14	TGTGCCAGCTCGGGACTAGCGGGGGACAATGAGCAGTTCTTC	CASSGLAGDNEQFF
NA	TRBV6-1	TRBD1	TRBJ2-3	15	TGTGCCAGCAGCTTAGGGACAGGTTCGACAGATACGCAGTATTTT	CASSLGTGSTDTQYF
NA	TRBV4-1	TRBD1	TRBJ2-7	15	TGCGCCAGCAGCCAAGATGGGACAGGGAGGGGCGAGCAGTACTTC	CASSQDGTGRGEQYF
NA	TRBV7-8	TRBD2	TRBJ2-7	16	TGTGCCAGCAGCTTAGCGGAGGGACTAGTGGGGTACGAGCAGTACTTC	CASSLAEGLVGYEQYF
NA	TRBV5-1	NA	TRBJ2-7	13	TGCGCCAGCAGCGAGGACAGCTCCTACGAGCAGTACTTC	CASSEDSSYEQYF
NA	TRBV28	NA	TRBJ1-1	14	TGTGCCAGCAGTCAAATCTGGAAGGGGACTGAAGCTTTCTTT	CASSQIWKGTEAFF
NA	TRBV29-1	NA	TRBJ2-3	16	TGCAGCGTTGACCCCCCAGAGGCGGCTAGCACAGATACGCAGTATTTT	CSVDPPEAASTDTQYF
NA	TRBV7-8	NA	TRBJ1-5	16	TGTGCCAGCAGCCCACGGGGGGGGAAGAGCAATCAGCCCCAGCATTTT	CASSPRGGKSNQPQHF
few	TRBV28	NA	TRBJ2-6	15	TGTGCCAGCAGTAGGGACGACTCTGGGGCCAACGTCCTGACTTTC	CASSRDDSGANVLTF
NA	TRBV18	NA	TRBJ1-1	13	TGTGCCAGCTCACCACCTATGAACACTGAAGCTTTCTTT	CASSPPMNTEAFF
NA	TRBV2	TRBD1	TRBJ1-2	12	TGTGCCAGCAAAGACAGGGGCGATGGCTACACCTTC	CASKDRGDGYTF
NA	TRBV5-1	NA	TRBJ2-5	17	TGCGCCAGCAGCAGACGGGGACCGGGAGCAATACAAGAGACCCAGTACTTC	CASSRRGPGAIQETQYF
NA	TRBV27	TRBD1	TRBJ2-2	16	TGTGCCAGCAGTCCGACGACAGGGGTGGGCACCGGGGAGCTGTTTTTT	CASSPTTGVGTGELFF
NA	TRBV13	NA	TRBJ1-1	12	TGTGCCAGCAGCGTTTGGAACACTGAAGCTTTCTTT	CASSVWNTEAFF
NA	TRBV5-4	NA	TRBJ2-4	14	TGTGCCAGCAGCTTGGCCGGGGATTGGGGCATTCAGTACTTC	CASSLAGDWGIQYF
NA	TRBV6-1	NA	TRBJ2-3	11	TGTGCCAGCAGTCTACCAGATACGCAGTATTTT	CASSLPDTQYF
NA	TRBV27	TRBD2	TRBJ2-5	16	TGTGCCAGCAGGCCGGGACTAGCGGGTCTACAAGAGACCCAGTACTTC	CASRPGLAGLQETQYF
NA	TRBV4-3	NA	TRBJ1-1	15	TGCGCCAGCAGCCAAGACTCTAACTGGATGGGGGAAGCTTTCTTT	CASSQDSNWMGEAFF
NA	TRBV5-1	TRBD2	TRBJ2-1	13	TGCGCCAGCACCGTGGGACTAGCAGGTGAGCAGTTCTTC	CASTVGLAGEQFF
NA	TRBV18	TRBD2	TRBJ2-2	17	TGTGCCAGCTCACCATCTAGCGGGATGTCGTACACCGGGGAGCTGTTTTTT	CASSPSSGMSYTGELFF
few	TRBV2	TRBD2	TRBJ2-3	18	TGTGCCACCGCCGCTAGCGGGAGAGAGGGGTGGGGCACAGATACGCAGTATTTT	CATAASGREGWGTDTQYF
NA	TRBV5-1	TRBD2	TRBJ2-1	14	TGCGCCAGCCTGGGACTAGCGGGGAACAATGAGCAGTTCTTC	CASLGLAGNNEQFF
NA	TRBV9	TRBD1	TRBJ1-2	15	TGTGCCAGCAGCGTAGGTGGACAGGGCGCTTATGGCTACACCTTC	CASSVGGQGAYGYTF
NA	TRBV4-3	TRBD2	TRBJ2-7	15	TGCGCCAGCAGCCAAGAGGCTAGCGGGGACCACGAGCAGTACTTC	CASSQEASGDHEQYF
NA	TRBV5-6	NA	TRBJ1-2	19	TGTGCCAGCAGCTTGGGTCCGACAGGAGCCGCCAGCGCGAACTATGGCTACACCTTC	CASSLGPTGAASANYGYTF
few	TRBV2	NA	TRBJ2-5	15	TGTGCCAGCAGTGAAGGACAGGAGCCTCGGGAGACCCAGTACTTC	CASSEGQEPRETQYF
NA	TRBV19	NA	TRBJ2-7	14	TGTGCCAGTAGGGCGGAGGAGGGGTCTGACGAGCAGTACTTC	CASRAEEGSDEQYF